This T cell receptor (beta chain) is from a study of cytomegalovirus exposure and HLA in healthy donors. Notes on the study in general: A later analysis showed HLA-associated TCR beta chains outstripping equally common others in clonal expansion. Common viral pathogens seemed, in a later analysis, to connect with several of the most significant clusters. In a later analysis, at a false discovery rate of 0.05, 17,000 or so TCR beta sequences matched HLA alleles.

About this clone itself: The target antigen is unknown.

The V end was cut by 2 bases, the J end by 7 bases, with 6 bases between. The CDR3 has 12 amino acids. Looked up from germline, CDR1 is SEHNR and CDR2 is FQNEAQ (reference sequence). Amplification used 60 Vbeta primers and 13 Jbeta primers. Assay: immunoSEQ multiplex PCR; the TCRdb copy retains only in-frame clones and omits some. The sample contains over 150,000 clones, about 81% of which appear only once. The clonotype comes from a girl between 10 and 17 years old in good health and CMV-seropositive. The chain has TRBV7-9 and TRBJ2-1; TRBD2 might be the D (5 bases). The sequencing input was PBMCs. CDR3 nucleotide sequence: TGTGCCAGCAGCTTATGGAGGAATGAGCAGTTCTTC. The encoded protein is CASSLWRNEQFF.